These 22 T cell receptor beta chains share one sample of origin, sequenced in a study of OX40 agonist ivuxolimab in advanced cancers. Some clones are missing from TCRdb's copy, which holds only in-frame ones; the method was immunoSEQ multiplex PCR. This sample yields tens of thousands of clones, of which 80% to 90% are seen a single time; 0.88% belongs to the top ten. This specimen consisted of CD4+ or CD8+ T cells sorted from blood, obtained in a trial of the OX40 agonist ivuxolimab. The receptors here all came from an adult with an advanced solid tumor such as melanoma, head and neck, liver or kidney cancer.

V is TRBV7-2 and J is TRBJ1-5; D not resolved. This CDR3 is 14 amino acids long. V was trimmed by 1 base and J by 2 bases, leaving 6 bases between them. Germline V gene sequence: CDR1 SGHTA, CDR2 FQGNSA. CDR3 residues: CASSLGQGNQPQHF. The CDR3 nucleotides are TGTGCCAGCAGCTTAGGTCAGGGCAATCAGCCCCAGCATTTT.

This clone came up a few times. CDR3 nucleotides: TGCAGCGTTGAAGATTTGACTGAGCAGTTCTTC. Encoded protein: CSVEDLTEQFF. The chain uses TRBV29-1 and TRBJ2-1; the D is unclear. The CDR3 is 11 residues long. Between the trimmed V and J ends, which lost 0 bases and 9 bases, there was a span of 6 bases. Germline CDR1 and CDR2: SQVTM and ANQGSEA.

This rearrangement joins TRBV10-3 to TRBJ2-2; D not certain. Trimming took off 6 bases at V and 2 bases at J, with 7 bases between the two ends. The CDR3 has 13 amino acids. CDR1 and CDR2 from the germline V gene are ENHRY and SYGVKD. The CDR3 sequence: CAIRPDNTGELFF. The DNA of the CDR3 is TGTGCCATCAGACCAGATAACACCGGGGAGCTGTTTTTT.

The genes are TRBV5-6 and TRBJ2-2; D gene uncertain. V was shortened by 0 bases and J by 6 bases, with 15 bases between the two germline ends. The germline V gene encodes CDR1 SGHDT and CDR2 YYEEEE. The CDR3 has 16 amino acids. The CDR3 nucleotides are TGTGCCAGCAGCTTGGCCCCGGTTCTTTTCGCCGGGGAGCTGTTTTTT. Protein product: CASSLAPVLFAGELFF.

The gene calls are TRBV19 and TRBJ2-1; D is perhaps TRBD1 or TRBD2 (5 bases each). Trimming left V 10 bases short and J 4 bases short, with 14 bases between. The CDR3 consists of 13 residues. In germline, CDR1 is LNHDA, CDR2 SQIVND (reference sequence). The CDR3 loop reads CATGRGGYNEQFF. DNA of the CDR3: TGTGCCACTGGCCGTGGGGGTTACAATGAGCAGTTCTTC.

The J gene is TRBJ1-2, the V gene TRBV5-1; 8 bases line up with TRBD1. CDR3 length: 14 amino acids. V was pared by 2 bases and J by 7 bases, with 7 bases of the junction left unmatched. Germline lookup yields CDR1 SGHRS and CDR2 YFSETQ. The CDR3 protein is CASSLEQGVSGYTF. In DNA, the CDR3 is TGCGCCAGCAGCTTAGAACAGGGGGTGTCTGGCTACACCTTC.

This chain connects TRBV6-5 to TRBJ2-2; no reliable D call. CDR1 is MNHEY and CDR2 is SVGAGI in the germline V gene. The ends were cut back, 8 bases at V and 6 bases at J, with 13 bases in the middle. This CDR3 region has 13 residues. CDR3 in DNA: TGTGCCAGCGAAGGACCTGGCGCCGGGGAGCTGTTTTTT. Translated, it gives CASEGPGAGELFF.

J is TRBJ2-1 and V is TRBV2, with D possibly being TRBD2 (6 bases). This CDR3 spans 15 amino acids. CDR1 SNHLY and CDR2 FYNNEI come from the germline V gene. Trimming removed 6 bases from V and 0 bases from J, with 12 bases in between. CDR3 protein: CASSLLAPSYNEQFF. The CDR3 nucleotides read TGTGCCAGCAGCCTACTAGCACCCTCCTACAATGAGCAGTTCTTC.

A single count supports this clone. The V call is TRBV19, the J call TRBJ1-5; D gene uncertain. The CDR3 totals 14 residues. V was trimmed by 5 bases and J by 3 bases, leaving 11 bases between them. The germline CDR1 and CDR2 sequences are LNHDA and SQIVND (reference sequence). The DNA for the CDR3 is TGTGCCAGTAGTTGGGCAGGCGACAATCAGCCCCAGCATTTT. Amino acids: CASSWAGDNQPQHF.

As concerns this clone: Germline is not matched at one junction end, which may reflect a read error. The V and J genes are TRBV7-7 and TRBJ1-1; no clear D. The germline V gene has CDR1 SSHAT and CDR2 FNYEAQ (reference sequence). This CDR3 has 13 amino acids. The CDR3 loop is CASSESRATEAFF. In DNA form, the CDR3 reads TGTGCTAGCAGTGAAAGTCGGGCCACTGAAGCTTTCTTT.

The chain uses TRBV29-1 and TRBJ2-7; D may match TRBD1 or TRBD2 (5 bases each). The CDR3 totals 15 residues. Germline assignment: CDR1 SQVTM and CDR2 ANQGSEA. Trimming took 1 base from V and 2 from J, leaving 15 bases between them. This CDR3 is CSVEGGKGRPYEQYF. The CDR3 DNA is TGCAGCGTTGAAGGGGGTAAGGGACGACCCTACGAGCAGTACTTC.

This clone came up once. The chain has TRBV6-6 and TRBJ2-2, with D perhaps given as TRBD1 or TRBD2 (7 bases each). Germline V gives CDR1 MNHNY, CDR2 SVGAGI (reference sequence). This CDR3 comprises 15 residues. V lost 7 bases and J lost 4, with 16 bases in between. CDR3 bases: TGTGCCAGCATTTCAGGGGGGGGTGGCACCGGGGAGCTGTTTTTT. Protein sequence: CASISGGGGTGELFF.

J is TRBJ2-3 and V is TRBV4-1; no clear D gene. Germline values: CDR1 MGHRA, CDR2 YSYEKL. V lost 0 bases and J 2 bases, leaving 3 bases between the germline ends. This CDR3 spans 13 amino acids. The CDR3 reads CASSQEFTDTQYF. DNA for the CDR3: TGCGCCAGCAGCCAAGAATTCACAGATACGCAGTATTTT.

V gene TRBV15 combines with J gene TRBJ1-2; TRBD1 matches 9 bases. Trimming at V came to 0 bases and at J to 4 bases, leaving 3 bases not matched to a gene. CDR1 LNHNV and CDR2 YYDKDF come from the germline V gene (reference sequence). CDR3 length: 15 residues. The CDR3 sequence: CATSRDGTGTYGYTF. CDR3 nucleotide sequence: TGTGCCACCAGCAGAGACGGGACAGGGACCTATGGCTACACCTTC.

The chain couples TRBV19 to TRBJ1-2, with D perhaps TRBD1 (6 bases). From germline, CDR1 is LNHDA and CDR2 SQIVND (reference sequence). This CDR3 comprises 18 residues. The ends were cut back, 3 bases at V and 2 bases at J, with 22 bases in the middle. The CDR3 loop is CASSISAGGHSKNYGYTF. In nucleotides, the CDR3 is TGTGCCAGTAGTATCTCCGCCGGGGGACATTCGAAGAACTATGGCTACACCTTC.

The V and J genes are TRBV29-1 and TRBJ2-7, with 9 bases matching TRBD1. Trimming took 1 base from V and 3 from J; bases not matched to a gene: 1. The CDR3 is 13 residues long. Per germline, CDR1 SQVTM and CDR2 ANQGSEA. The CDR3 loop is CSVEGGQGYEQYF. The CDR3 coding sequence is TGCAGCGTTGAAGGGGGACAGGGCTACGAGCAGTACTTC.

The table lists this clone with a count of one. This chain uses TRBV7-9 with TRBJ1-6, with D uncertain. The CDR3 sequence is 12 residues long. The germline CDR1 and CDR2 sequences are SEHNR and FQNEAQ (reference sequence). The V end was cut by 5 bases, the J end by 7 bases, with 6 bases between. The CDR3 coding sequence is TGTGCCAGCAGCCGCTACAATTCACCCCTCCACTTT. This gives the protein CASSRYNSPLHF.

This clone has a handful of counts. This chain connects TRBV28 to TRBJ2-2, with D maybe TRBD1 (6 bases). V lost 10 bases and J lost 8, with 23 bases in between. The CDR3 is 15 amino acids. The germline V gene encodes CDR1 MDHEN and CDR2 SYDVKM. This CDR3 reads CATLPRGRGAGELFF. The CDR3, as DNA: TGTGCCACACTCCCTCGGGGCAGGGGCGCAGGGGAGCTGTTTTTT.

The CDR3 loop reads CASSIHGLAQETQYF. In DNA form, the CDR3 reads TGTGCCAGCAGCATCCACGGACTTGCACAAGAGACCCAGTACTTC. V is TRBV5-6 and J is TRBJ2-5; TRBD2 might be the D (5 bases). This CDR3 has 15 amino acids. V was clipped by 4 bases and J by 2 bases, with 15 bases between them. Germline-derived CDR1 and CDR2 are SGHDT and YYEEEE.

The chain carries TRBV5-1 and TRBJ2-4; TRBD1 or TRBD2 may be the D gene (5 bases each). With 0 bases removed from V and 4 bases from J, the gap between germline ends came to 20 bases. Per germline, CDR1 SGHRS and CDR2 YFSETQ. CDR3 length: 18 amino acids. As DNA, the CDR3 is TGCGCCAGCAGCTTGGGATTATTTGGCAGGGAGACAAAAAACATTCAGTACTTC. Translating it yields CASSLGLFGRETKNIQYF. Variable domain in full (rest from reference TRBV5-1 and TRBJ2-4): KAGVTQTPRYLIKTRGQQVTLSCSPISGHRSVSWYQQTPGQGLQFLFEYFSETQRNKGNFPGRFSGRQFSNSRSEMNVSTLELGDSALYLCASSLGLFGRETKNIQYFGAGTRLSVL.

The gene calls are TRBV4-2 and TRBJ2-1; 12 bases are a match to TRBD2. This CDR3 has 17 residues. Trimming removed 0 bases from V and 4 bases from J; junction bases left unmatched: 4. CDR1 and CDR2 from the germline V gene are LGHNA and YNFKEQ. The CDR3 coding sequence is TGTGCCAGCAGCCAAGAGCCCCTAGCGGGGGGGTACAATGAGCAGTTCTTC. Protein sequence: CASSQEPLAGGYNEQFF.

The rearrangement joins TRBV23-1 to TRBJ2-3; a possible D gene is TRBD1 (6 bases). TRBV23-1 is known as an ORF, though its function is uncertain. The CDR3 extends over 16 amino acids. Deletions cut 8 bases from V and 2 bases from J, with 20 bases between. CDR3 in DNA: TGCGCCAGCGTCACCTGGGGGCTCCTCCACACAGATACGCAGTATTTT. This sequence encodes CASVTWGLLHTDTQYF.